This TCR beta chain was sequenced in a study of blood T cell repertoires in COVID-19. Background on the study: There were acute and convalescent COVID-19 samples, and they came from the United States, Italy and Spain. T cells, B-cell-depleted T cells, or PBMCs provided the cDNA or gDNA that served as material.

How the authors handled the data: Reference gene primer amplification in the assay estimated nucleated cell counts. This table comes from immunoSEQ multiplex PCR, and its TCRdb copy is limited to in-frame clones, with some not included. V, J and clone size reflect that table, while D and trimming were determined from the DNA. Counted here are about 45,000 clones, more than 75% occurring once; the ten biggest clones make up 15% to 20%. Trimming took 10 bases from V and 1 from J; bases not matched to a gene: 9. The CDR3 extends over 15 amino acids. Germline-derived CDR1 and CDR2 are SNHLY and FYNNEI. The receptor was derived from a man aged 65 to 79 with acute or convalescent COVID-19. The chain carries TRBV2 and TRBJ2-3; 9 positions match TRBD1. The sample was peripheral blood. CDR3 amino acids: CATGTRDRGTDTQYF. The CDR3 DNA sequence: TGTGCCACCGGAACCCGGGACAGGGGCACAGATACGCAGTATTTT.